The entry below gives a single T cell receptor (beta chain) sequence along with its context. This CDR3 is 19 amino acids long. The germline gives CDR1 SGHVS, CDR2 FQNEAQ. The ends lost 3 bases at V and 2 bases at J; junction bases unmatched: 18. This specimen belongs to a study of technical replicates of blood from a handful of donors. Sequencing used immunoSEQ multiplex PCR; TCRdb keeps in-frame clones, though not all of them. The sample contains about 59,000 clones, 90% to 95% of which appear only once. The gene calls are TRBV7-8 and TRBJ1-1, with 7 bases matching TRBD1. The source of this sequence is a human donor in good health. Some clones in this sample may be carry-over from other donors' samples. What was sequenced was PBMCs. This chain's CDR3 is CASSFARIETGALNTEAFF. CDR3 coding DNA: TGTGCCAGCAGCTTCGCCCGTATAGAAACAGGGGCCTTAAACACTGAAGCTTTCTTT. Combining the CDR3 with reference TRBV7-8 and TRBJ1-1 gives the whole variable domain GAGVSQSPRYKVAKRGQDVALRCDPISGHVSLFWYQQALGQGPEFLTYFQNEAQLDKSGLPSDRFFAERPEGSVSTLKIQRTQQEDSAVYLCASSFARIETGALNTEAFFGQGTRLTVV.